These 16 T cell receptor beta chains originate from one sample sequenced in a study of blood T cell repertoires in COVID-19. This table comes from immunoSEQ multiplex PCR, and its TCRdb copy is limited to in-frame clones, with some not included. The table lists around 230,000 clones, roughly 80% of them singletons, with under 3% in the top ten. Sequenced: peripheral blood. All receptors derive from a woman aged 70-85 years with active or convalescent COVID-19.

The CDR3 DNA reads as TGCGCCAGCAGCGTTGGGACAGCCCCAGAGACCCAGTACTTC. Amino acids: CASSVGTAPETQYF. The chain recombines TRBV5-1 with TRBJ2-5; the match to TRBD1 covers 7 bases. The ends lost 4 bases at V and 4 bases at J; junction bases unmatched: 7. The CDR3 has 14 residues. Germline V lookup: CDR1 SGHRS, CDR2 YFSETQ.

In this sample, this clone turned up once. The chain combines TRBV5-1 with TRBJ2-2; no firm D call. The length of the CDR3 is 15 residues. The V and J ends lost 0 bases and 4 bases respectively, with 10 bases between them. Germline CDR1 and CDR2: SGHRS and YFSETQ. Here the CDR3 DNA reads TGCGCCAGCAGCTTGGCGGAGATTCTCACCGGGGAGCTGTTTTTT. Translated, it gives CASSLAEILTGELFF.

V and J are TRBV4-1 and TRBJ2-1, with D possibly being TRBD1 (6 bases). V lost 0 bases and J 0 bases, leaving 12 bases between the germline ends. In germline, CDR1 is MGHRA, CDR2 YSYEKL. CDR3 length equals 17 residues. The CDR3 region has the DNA TGCGCCAGCAGCCAAGATTGGGGGACAAGCTCCTACAATGAGCAGTTCTTC. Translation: CASSQDWGTSSYNEQFF.

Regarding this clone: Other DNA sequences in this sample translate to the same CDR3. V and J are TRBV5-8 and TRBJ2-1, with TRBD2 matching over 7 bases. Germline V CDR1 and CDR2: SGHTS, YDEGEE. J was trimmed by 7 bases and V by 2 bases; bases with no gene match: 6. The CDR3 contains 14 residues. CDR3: CASSLGDYGNEQFF. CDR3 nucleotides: TGTGCCAGCAGCTTAGGGGACTACGGGAATGAGCAGTTCTTC.

The CDR3 protein is CASSITGAEGPQHF. In DNA, the CDR3 is TGTGCCAGTAGTATAACAGGGGCCGAGGGTCCCCAGCATTTT. The J gene is TRBJ1-5, the V gene TRBV19; TRBD1 matches 7 bases. Germline CDR1 and CDR2: LNHDA and SQIVND (reference sequence). Losses at the gene ends were 2 bases for V and 10 bases for J; bases not matched to a gene: 8. The CDR3 extends over 14 amino acids.

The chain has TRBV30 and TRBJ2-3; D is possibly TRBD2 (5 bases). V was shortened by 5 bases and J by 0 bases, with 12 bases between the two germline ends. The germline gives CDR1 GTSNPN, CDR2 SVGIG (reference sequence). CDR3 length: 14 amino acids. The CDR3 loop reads CAWSSGISTDTQYF. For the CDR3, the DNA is TGTGCCTGGTCATCCGGGATCAGCACAGATACGCAGTATTTT.

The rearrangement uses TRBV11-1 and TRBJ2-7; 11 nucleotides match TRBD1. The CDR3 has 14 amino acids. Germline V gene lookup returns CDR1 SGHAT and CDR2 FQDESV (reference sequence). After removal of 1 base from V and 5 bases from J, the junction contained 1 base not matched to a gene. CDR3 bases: TGTGCCAGCAGCTTAGGGACAGGGGGCCACGAGCAGTACTTC. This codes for CASSLGTGGHEQYF.

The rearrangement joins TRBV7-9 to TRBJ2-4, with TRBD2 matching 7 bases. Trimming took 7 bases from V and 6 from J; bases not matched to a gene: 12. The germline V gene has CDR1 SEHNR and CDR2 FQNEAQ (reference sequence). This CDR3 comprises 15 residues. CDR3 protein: CASIPPGGTLNIQYF. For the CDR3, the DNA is TGTGCCAGCATTCCTCCCGGGGGGACTTTAAACATTCAGTACTTC.

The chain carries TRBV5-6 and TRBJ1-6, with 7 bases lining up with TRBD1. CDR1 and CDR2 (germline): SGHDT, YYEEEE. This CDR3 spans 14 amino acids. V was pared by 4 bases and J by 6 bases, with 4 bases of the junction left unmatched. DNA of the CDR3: TGTGCCAGCAGCCCGGGACAGATTAATTCACCCCTCCACTTT. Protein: CASSPGQINSPLHF.

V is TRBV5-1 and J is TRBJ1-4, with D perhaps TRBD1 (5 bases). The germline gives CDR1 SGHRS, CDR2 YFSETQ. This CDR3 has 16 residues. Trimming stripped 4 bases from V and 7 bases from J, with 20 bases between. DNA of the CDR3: TGCGCCAGCAGCCTTTTTCTGTCCGACAGCCTTGAAAAACTGTTTTTT. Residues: CASSLFLSDSLEKLFF. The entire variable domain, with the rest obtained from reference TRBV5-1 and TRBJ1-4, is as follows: KAGVTQTPRYLIKTRGQQVTLSCSPISGHRSVSWYQQTPGQGLQFLFEYFSETQRNKGNFPGRFSGRQFSNSRSEMNVSTLELGDSALYLCASSLFLSDSLEKLFFGSGTQLSVL.

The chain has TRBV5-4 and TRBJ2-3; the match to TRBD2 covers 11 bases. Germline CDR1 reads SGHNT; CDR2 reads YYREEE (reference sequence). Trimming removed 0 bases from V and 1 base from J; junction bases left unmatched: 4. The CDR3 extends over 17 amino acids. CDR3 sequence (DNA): TGTGCCAGCAGCTTGGGGGCACTAGCGGGGGGCACAGATACGCAGTATTTT. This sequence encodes CASSLGALAGGTDTQYF.

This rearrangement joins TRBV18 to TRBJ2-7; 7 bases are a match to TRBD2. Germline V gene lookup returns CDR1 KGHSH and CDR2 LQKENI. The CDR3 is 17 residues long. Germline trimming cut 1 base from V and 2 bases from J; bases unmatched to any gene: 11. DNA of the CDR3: TGTGCCAGCTCACCACAGTCAGGACTAGTAGGGACCTACGAGCAGTACTTC. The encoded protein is CASSPQSGLVGTYEQYF.

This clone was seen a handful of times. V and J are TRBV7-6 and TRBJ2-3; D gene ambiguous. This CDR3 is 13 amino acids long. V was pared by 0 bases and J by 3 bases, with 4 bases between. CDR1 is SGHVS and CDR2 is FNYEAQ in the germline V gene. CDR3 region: CASSLARTDTQYF. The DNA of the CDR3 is TGTGCCAGCAGCTTAGCGCGGACAGATACGCAGTATTTT.

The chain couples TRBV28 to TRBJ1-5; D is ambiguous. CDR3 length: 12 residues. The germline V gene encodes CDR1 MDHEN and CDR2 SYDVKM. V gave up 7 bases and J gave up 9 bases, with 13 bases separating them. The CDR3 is CASTPGVRPQHF. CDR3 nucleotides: TGTGCCAGCACCCCCGGGGTGCGGCCCCAGCATTTT.

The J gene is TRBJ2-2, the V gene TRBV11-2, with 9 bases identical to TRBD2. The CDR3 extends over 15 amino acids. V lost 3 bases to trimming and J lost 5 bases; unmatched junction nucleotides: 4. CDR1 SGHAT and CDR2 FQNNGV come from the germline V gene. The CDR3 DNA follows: TGTGCCAGCAGCTTGGCGGGAGGGCCAACCGGGGAGCTGTTTTTT. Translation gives CASSLAGGPTGELFF. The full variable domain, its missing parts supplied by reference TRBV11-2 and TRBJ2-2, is EAGVAQSPRYKIIEKRQSVAFWCNPISGHATLYWYQQILGQGPKLLIQFQNNGVVDDSQLPKDRFSAERLKGVDSTLKIQPAKLEDSAVYLCASSLAGGPTGELFFGEGSRLTVL.

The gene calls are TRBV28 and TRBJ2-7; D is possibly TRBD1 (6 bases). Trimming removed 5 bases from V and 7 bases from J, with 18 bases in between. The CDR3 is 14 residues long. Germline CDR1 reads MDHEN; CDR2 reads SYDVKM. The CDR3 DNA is TGTGCCAGCAGTCTGGACAGCTCGCGCAGGGAGCAGTACTTC. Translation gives CASSLDSSRREQYF.